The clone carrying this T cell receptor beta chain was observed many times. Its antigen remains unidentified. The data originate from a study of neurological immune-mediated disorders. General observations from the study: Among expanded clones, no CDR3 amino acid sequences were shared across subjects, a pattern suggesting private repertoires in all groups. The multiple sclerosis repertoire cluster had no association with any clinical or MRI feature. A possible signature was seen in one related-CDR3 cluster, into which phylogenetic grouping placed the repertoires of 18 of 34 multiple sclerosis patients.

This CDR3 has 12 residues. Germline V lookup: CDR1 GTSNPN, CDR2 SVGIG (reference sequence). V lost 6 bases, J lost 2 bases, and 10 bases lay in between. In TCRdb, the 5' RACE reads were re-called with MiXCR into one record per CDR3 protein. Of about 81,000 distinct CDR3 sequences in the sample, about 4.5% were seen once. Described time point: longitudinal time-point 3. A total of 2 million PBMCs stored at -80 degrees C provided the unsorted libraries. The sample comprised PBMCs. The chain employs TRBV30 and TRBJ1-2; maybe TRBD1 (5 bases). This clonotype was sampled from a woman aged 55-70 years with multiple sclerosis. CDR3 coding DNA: TGTGCCTGCGGGACGGGGAACTATGGCTACACCTTC. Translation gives CACGTGNYGYTF.